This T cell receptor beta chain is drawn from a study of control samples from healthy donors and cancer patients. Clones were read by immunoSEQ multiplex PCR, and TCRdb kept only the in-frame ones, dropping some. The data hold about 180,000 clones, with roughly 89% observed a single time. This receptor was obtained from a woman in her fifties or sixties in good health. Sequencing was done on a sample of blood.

CDR3 DNA sequence: TGTGCCAGCAGCTTTTTAAGGCGTATCTCTGGAAACACCATATATTTT. Translation: CASSFLRRISGNTIYF. The chain couples TRBV5-6 to TRBJ1-3, with D unresolved. V shed 2 bases and J shed 0 bases, with 12 bases lying between them. The germline V gene has CDR1 SGHDT and CDR2 YYEEEE. The CDR3 totals 16 residues.